The present TCR beta chain was sequenced within a study of immune evolution from preneoplasia to lung adenocarcinoma. Germline CDR1 SNHLY, CDR2 FYNNEI. Losses at the gene ends were 5 bases for V and 6 bases for J; bases not matched to a gene: 5. This CDR3 is 14 amino acids long. Sequenced by immunoSEQ multiplex PCR; TCRdb stores in-frame clones only, minus some. Among several thousand clones listed, around 85% were seen once. The sequence was obtained from a person between 70 and 80 years old with lung adenocarcinoma. This chain links TRBV2 with TRBJ1-5; TRBD1 matches 9 bases. Sequenced material: FFPE minimally invasive lung adenocarcinoma tissue. In DNA, the CDR3 is TGTGCCAGCAGTACCACAGGGGGCGGTCAGCCCCAGCATTTT. Translating gives CASSTTGGGQPQHF.